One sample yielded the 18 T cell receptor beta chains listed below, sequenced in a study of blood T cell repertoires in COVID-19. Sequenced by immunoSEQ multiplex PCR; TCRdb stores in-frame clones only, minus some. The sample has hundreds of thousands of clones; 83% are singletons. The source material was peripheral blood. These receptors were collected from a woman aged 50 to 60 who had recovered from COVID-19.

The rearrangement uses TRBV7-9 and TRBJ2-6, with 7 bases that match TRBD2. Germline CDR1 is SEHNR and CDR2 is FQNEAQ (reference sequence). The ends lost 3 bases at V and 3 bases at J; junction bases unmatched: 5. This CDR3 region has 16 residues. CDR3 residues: CASSFIPGGGANVLTF. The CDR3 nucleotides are TGTGCCAGCAGCTTTATCCCGGGGGGTGGGGCCAACGTCCTGACTTTC.

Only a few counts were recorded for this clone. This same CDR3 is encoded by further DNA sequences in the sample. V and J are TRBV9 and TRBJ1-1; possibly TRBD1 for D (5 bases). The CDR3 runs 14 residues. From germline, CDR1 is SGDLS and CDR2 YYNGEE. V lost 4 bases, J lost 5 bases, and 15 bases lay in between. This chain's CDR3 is CASSPGGGGTEAFF. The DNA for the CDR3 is TGTGCCAGCAGCCCGGGTGGGGGAGGTACTGAAGCTTTCTTT.

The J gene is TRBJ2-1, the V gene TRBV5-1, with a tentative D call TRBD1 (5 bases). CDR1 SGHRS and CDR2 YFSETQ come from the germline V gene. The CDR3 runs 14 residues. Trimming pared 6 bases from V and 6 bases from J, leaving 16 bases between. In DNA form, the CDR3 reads TGCGCCAGCAAGAAATCAGGGCGGCTCAATGAGCAGTTCTTC. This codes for CASKKSGRLNEQFF. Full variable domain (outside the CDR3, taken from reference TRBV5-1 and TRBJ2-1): KAGVTQTPRYLIKTRGQQVTLSCSPISGHRSVSWYQQTPGQGLQFLFEYFSETQRNKGNFPGRFSGRQFSNSRSEMNVSTLELGDSALYLCASKKSGRLNEQFFGPGTRLTVL.

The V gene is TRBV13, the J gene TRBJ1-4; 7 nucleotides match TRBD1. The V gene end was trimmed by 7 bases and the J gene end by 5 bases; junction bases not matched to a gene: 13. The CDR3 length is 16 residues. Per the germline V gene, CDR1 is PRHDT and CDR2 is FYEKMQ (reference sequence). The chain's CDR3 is CASKARGGQVNEKLFF. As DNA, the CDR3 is TGTGCCAGCAAGGCTCGAGGGGGCCAAGTCAATGAAAAACTGTTTTTT.

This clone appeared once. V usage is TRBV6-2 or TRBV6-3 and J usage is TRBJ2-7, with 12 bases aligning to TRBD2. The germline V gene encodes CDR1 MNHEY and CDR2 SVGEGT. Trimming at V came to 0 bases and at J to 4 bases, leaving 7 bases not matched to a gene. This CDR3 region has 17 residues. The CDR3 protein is CASSYSITSGRPYEQYF. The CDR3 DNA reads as TGTGCCAGCAGTTACTCAATAACTAGCGGGAGGCCTTACGAGCAGTACTTC.

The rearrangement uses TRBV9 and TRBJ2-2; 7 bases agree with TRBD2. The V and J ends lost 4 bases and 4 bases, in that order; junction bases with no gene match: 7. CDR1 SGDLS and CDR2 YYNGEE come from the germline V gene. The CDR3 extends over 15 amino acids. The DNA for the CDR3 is TGTGCCAGCAGCCGCGGGGGTGGGGTCACCGGGGAGCTGTTTTTT. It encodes CASSRGGGVTGELFF.

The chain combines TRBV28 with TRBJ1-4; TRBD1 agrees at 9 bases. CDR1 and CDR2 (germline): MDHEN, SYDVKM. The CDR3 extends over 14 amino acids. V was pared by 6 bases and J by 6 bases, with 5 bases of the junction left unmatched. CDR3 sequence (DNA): TGTGCCAGCAGCCCCGGGACAGGGTATGAAAAACTGTTTTTT. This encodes CASSPGTGYEKLFF.

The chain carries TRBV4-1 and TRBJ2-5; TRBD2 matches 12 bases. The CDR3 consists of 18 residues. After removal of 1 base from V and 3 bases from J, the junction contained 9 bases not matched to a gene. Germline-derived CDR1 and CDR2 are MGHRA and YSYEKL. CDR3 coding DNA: TGCGCCAGCAGCCAAGTAGGCCTAGCGGGGGGGACCGAAGAGACCCAGTACTTC. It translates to CASSQVGLAGGTEETQYF.

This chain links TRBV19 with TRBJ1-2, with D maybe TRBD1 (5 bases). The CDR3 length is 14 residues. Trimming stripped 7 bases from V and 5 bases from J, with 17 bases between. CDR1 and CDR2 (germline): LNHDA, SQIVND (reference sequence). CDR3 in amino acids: CASTQILGTYGYTF. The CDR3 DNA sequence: TGTGCCAGTACCCAAATCCTCGGGACTTATGGCTACACCTTC.

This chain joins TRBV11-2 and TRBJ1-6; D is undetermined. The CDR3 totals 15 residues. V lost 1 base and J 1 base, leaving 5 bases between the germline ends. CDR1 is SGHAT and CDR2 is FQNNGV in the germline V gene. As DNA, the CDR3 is TGTGCCAGCAGCTTAGTCATGTCCTATAATTCACCCCTCCACTTT. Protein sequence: CASSLVMSYNSPLHF.

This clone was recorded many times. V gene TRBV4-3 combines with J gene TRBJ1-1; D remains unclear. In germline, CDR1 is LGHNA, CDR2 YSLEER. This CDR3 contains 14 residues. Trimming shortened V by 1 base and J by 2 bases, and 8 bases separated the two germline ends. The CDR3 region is CASSQGESNTEAFF. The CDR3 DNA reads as TGCGCCAGCAGCCAAGGAGAGAGTAACACTGAAGCTTTCTTT.

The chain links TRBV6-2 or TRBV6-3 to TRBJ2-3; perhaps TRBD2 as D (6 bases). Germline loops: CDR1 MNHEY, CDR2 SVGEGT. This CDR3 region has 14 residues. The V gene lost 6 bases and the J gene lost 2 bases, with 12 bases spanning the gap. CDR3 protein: CASSPGGATDTQYF. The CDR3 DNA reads TGTGCCAGCAGCCCTGGCGGGGCCACAGATACGCAGTATTTT.

The CDR3 bases are TGTGCCAGCAGTACCCGGGTGAACTATGGCTACACCTTC. It specifies CASSTRVNYGYTF. This chain connects TRBV6-6 to TRBJ1-2; D gene uncertain. This CDR3 comprises 13 residues. Germline values: CDR1 MNHNY, CDR2 SVGAGI (reference sequence). The germline V and J ends were trimmed by 5 bases and 2 bases, with 9 bases remaining between them.

The CDR3 sequence: CASSTSAGSRGNEQFF. DNA of the CDR3: TGTGCCAGCAGTACATCGGCGGGAAGTAGAGGAAATGAGCAGTTCTTC. The rearrangement uses TRBV28 and TRBJ2-1, with D possibly being TRBD2 (6 bases). Germline values: CDR1 MDHEN, CDR2 SYDVKM. There are 16 residues in the CDR3. V lost 5 bases, J lost 7 bases, and 21 bases lay in between.

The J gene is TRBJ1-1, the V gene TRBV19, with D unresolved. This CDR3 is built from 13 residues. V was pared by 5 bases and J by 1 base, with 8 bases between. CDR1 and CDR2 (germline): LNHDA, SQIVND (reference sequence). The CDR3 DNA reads TGTGCCAGTAGTGTCCTCTGGAACACTGAAGCTTTCTTT. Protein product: CASSVLWNTEAFF.

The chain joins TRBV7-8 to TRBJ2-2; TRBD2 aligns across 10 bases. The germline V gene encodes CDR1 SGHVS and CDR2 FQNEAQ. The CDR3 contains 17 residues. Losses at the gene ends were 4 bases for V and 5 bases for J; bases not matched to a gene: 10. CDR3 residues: CASSSESGRAGTGELFF. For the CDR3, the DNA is TGTGCCAGCAGCTCGGAAAGCGGGAGGGCCGGTACCGGGGAGCTGTTTTTT. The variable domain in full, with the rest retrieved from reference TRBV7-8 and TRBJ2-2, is GAGVSQSPRYKVAKRGQDVALRCDPISGHVSLFWYQQALGQGPEFLTYFQNEAQLDKSGLPSDRFFAERPEGSVSTLKIQRTQQEDSAVYLCASSSESGRAGTGELFFGEGSRLTVL.

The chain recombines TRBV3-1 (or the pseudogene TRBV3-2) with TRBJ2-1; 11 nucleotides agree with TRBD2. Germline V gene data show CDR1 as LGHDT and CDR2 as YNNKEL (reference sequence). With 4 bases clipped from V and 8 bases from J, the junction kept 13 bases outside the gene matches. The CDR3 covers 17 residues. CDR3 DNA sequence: TGTGCCAGCAGCCCGTTAGGCACTAGCGGGGGTGGGGATGAGCAGTTCTTC. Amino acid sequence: CASSPLGTSGGGDEQFF.

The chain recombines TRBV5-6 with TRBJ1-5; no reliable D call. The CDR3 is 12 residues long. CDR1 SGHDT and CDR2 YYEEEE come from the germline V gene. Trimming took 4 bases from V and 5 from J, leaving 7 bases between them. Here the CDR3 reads CASSLRDQPQHF. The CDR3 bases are TGTGCCAGCAGCCTTAGAGATCAGCCCCAGCATTTT.